These 21 T cell receptor beta chains share one sample of origin, sequenced in a study of blood T cell repertoires in COVID-19. Libraries were prepared by immunoSEQ multiplex PCR; TCRdb keeps only in-frame clonotypes and omits some of them. The data hold 25,000 to 35,000 clones, with 85% to 95% observed a single time. The sample was peripheral blood. These TCRs come from a woman between 70 and 85 years old with COVID-19, enrolled during active disease.

This clone was observed a single time. V gene TRBV28 combines with J gene TRBJ1-5; TRBD1 matches 7 bases. The CDR3 runs to 15 residues. V shed 7 bases and J 4 bases; nucleotides not matched to a gene: 10. CDR1 is MDHEN, CDR2 SYDVKM, per germline. This CDR3 reads CASTEGGGGNQPQHF. For the CDR3, the DNA is TGTGCCAGCACTGAAGGAGGGGGCGGTAATCAGCCCCAGCATTTT.

The chain carries TRBV2 and TRBJ1-4, with unresolved D. The CDR3 has 12 amino acids. Trimming removed 4 bases from V and 5 bases from J, with 5 bases in between. Germline V gives CDR1 SNHLY, CDR2 FYNNEI. The CDR3 DNA is TGTGCCAGCAGTGGGCAGAATGAAAAACTGTTTTTT. This gives the protein CASSGQNEKLFF.

For the CDR3, the DNA is TGTGCCAGCAGCCGGGAGGGTTCTGGAAACACCATATATTTT. It is translated as CASSREGSGNTIYF. The gene calls are TRBV7-9 and TRBJ1-3; D remains unclear. The CDR3 length is 14 residues. Looked up from germline, CDR1 is SEHNR and CDR2 is FQNEAQ (reference sequence). The V and J ends lost 5 bases and 1 base respectively, with 9 bases between them.

With respect to this clone: This specimen includes other DNA sequences encoding the same CDR3. The gene calls are TRBV18 and TRBJ2-7; weak D call: TRBD1 (6 bases). This CDR3 has 13 amino acids. Germline lookup yields CDR1 KGHSH and CDR2 LQKENI. V shed 3 bases and J shed 0 bases, with 6 bases lying between them. For the CDR3, the DNA is TGTGCCAGCTCACCGGGGGCCTCCTACGAGCAGTACTTC. Translation: CASSPGASYEQYF. Variable domain in full (rest from reference TRBV18 and TRBJ2-7): NAGVMQNPRHLVRRRGQEARLRCSPMKGHSHVYWYRQLPEEGLKFMVYLQKENIIDESGMPKERFSAEFPKEGPSILRIQQVVRGDSAAYFCASSPGASYEQYFGPGTRLTVT.

This clone was seen just once. The chain is built from TRBV2 and TRBJ1-2; D perhaps matches TRBD1 (5 bases). V lost 11 bases and J 4 bases, leaving 26 bases between the germline ends. Per the germline V gene, CDR1 is SNHLY and CDR2 is FYNNEI. The CDR3 contains 16 residues. The CDR3 region has the DNA TGTGCCTCCTCTGACGGGACTGCGATTGAGTTCTATGGCTACACCTTC. It is translated as CASSDGTAIEFYGYTF.

CDR3 residues: CASSVQGVGELFF. The CDR3 region has the DNA TGTGCCAGCAGCGTGCAGGGCGTCGGGGAGCTGTTTTTT. The chain employs TRBV9 and TRBJ2-2; tentative D call: TRBD1 (5 bases). The CDR3 contains 13 residues. The germline V and J ends were trimmed by 2 bases and 7 bases, with 9 bases remaining between them. The germline V gene encodes CDR1 SGDLS and CDR2 YYNGEE. Filled out from reference TRBV9 and TRBJ2-2, the complete variable domain reads DSGVTQTPKHLITATGQRVTLRCSPRSGDLSVYWYQQSLDQGLQFLIQYYNGEERAKGNILERFSAQQFPDLHSELNLSSLELGDSALYFCASSVQGVGELFFGEGSRLTVL.

This chain connects TRBV5-1 to TRBJ2-6; 8 bases are a match to TRBD2. V lost 0 bases and J lost 2; bases outside the gene matches: 10. In germline, CDR1 is SGHRS, CDR2 YFSETQ. This CDR3 is built from 19 residues. For the CDR3, the DNA is TGCGCCAGCAGCTTGGAAATACTAGCGGCTTCGGCTGGGGCCAACGTCCTGACTTTC. Its protein product is CASSLEILAASAGANVLTF.

The chain couples TRBV7-9 to TRBJ1-6, with D possibly TRBD1 on 5 matching bases. CDR1 and CDR2 from the germline V gene are SEHNR and FQNEAQ (reference sequence). Trimming stripped 5 bases from V and 5 bases from J, with 13 bases between. There are 15 residues in the CDR3. The CDR3 is CASSPPGADNSPLHF. As DNA, the CDR3 is TGTGCCAGCAGCCCCCCTGGGGCAGATAATTCACCCCTCCACTTT.

The chain combines TRBV5-1 with TRBJ2-7, with a weak D call TRBD2 (6 bases). V was clipped by 3 bases and J by 3 bases, with 13 bases between them. Germline V gene data show CDR1 as SGHRS and CDR2 as YFSETQ. There are 14 residues in the CDR3. The CDR3 nucleotides are TGCGCCAGCAGCTCAGGGAGTAGCGGCTACGAGCAGTACTTC. As protein: CASSSGSSGYEQYF. Full variable domain (outside the CDR3, taken from reference TRBV5-1 and TRBJ2-7): KAGVTQTPRYLIKTRGQQVTLSCSPISGHRSVSWYQQTPGQGLQFLFEYFSETQRNKGNFPGRFSGRQFSNSRSEMNVSTLELGDSALYLCASSSGSSGYEQYFGPGTRLTVT.

This clone appeared once. The chain links TRBV18 to TRBJ2-3; D unclear. The germline gives CDR1 KGHSH, CDR2 LQKENI. Between the trimmed V and J ends, which lost 5 bases and 0 bases, there was a span of 6 bases. The length of the CDR3 is 13 residues. The DNA for the CDR3 is TGTGCCAGCTCAGCCGGGAGCACAGATACGCAGTATTTT. This translates into CASSAGSTDTQYF.

The gene calls are TRBV7-8 and TRBJ2-7, with a tentative D call TRBD1 (6 bases). The CDR3 has 15 residues. Germline V gene lookup returns CDR1 SGHVS and CDR2 FQNEAQ. Trimming took off 2 bases at V and 2 bases at J, with 13 bases between the two ends. The CDR3: CASSLMAQGPYEQYF. In nucleotides, the CDR3 is TGTGCCAGCAGCTTAATGGCACAGGGTCCCTACGAGCAGTACTTC.

This sequence joins TRBV6-5 and TRBJ2-7; D might be TRBD2 (6 bases). Trimming removed 4 bases at V and 6 bases at J, with 7 bases between. Germline-derived CDR1 and CDR2 are MNHEY and SVGAGI. The CDR3 consists of 11 residues. The CDR3 protein is CASSWGGEQYF. The CDR3, as DNA: TGTGCCAGCAGTTGGGGAGGCGAGCAGTACTTC.

The rearrangement links TRBV5-8 to TRBJ2-7; 9 nucleotides line up with TRBD1. Germline V CDR1 and CDR2: SGHTS, YDEGEE. Losses at the gene ends were 4 bases for V and 7 bases for J; bases not matched to a gene: 9. There are 14 residues in the CDR3. The CDR3 loop reads CASSPQQGAREQYF. CDR3 sequence (DNA): TGTGCCAGCAGCCCACAACAGGGGGCGAGGGAGCAGTACTTC.

This clone has only one observation. The rearrangement joins TRBV10-1 to TRBJ2-3; 7 nucleotides agree with TRBD1. Per germline, CDR1 WNHNN and CDR2 SYGVQD (reference sequence). J was trimmed by 6 bases and V by 8 bases; bases with no gene match: 11. CDR3 size: 14 residues. The CDR3 sequence is CASSQGFGMDTQYF. CDR3 coding DNA: TGCGCCAGCTCACAGGGGTTTGGGATGGATACGCAGTATTTT.

V gene TRBV19 combines with J gene TRBJ2-5; 10 positions agree with TRBD1. V shed 7 bases, J shed 5 bases, and the junction held 7 bases outside the gene matches. The CDR3 is 14 residues long. Germline loops: CDR1 LNHDA, CDR2 SQIVND (reference sequence). CDR3 in DNA: TGTGCCAGTACGCTGACAGGGGGCACGGAGACCCAGTACTTC. Translated, it gives CASTLTGGTETQYF.

For the CDR3, the DNA is TGTGCCAGCAGTGAAGGGCGGGGGAACTACGAGCAGTACTTC. This codes for CASSEGRGNYEQYF. The chain recombines TRBV2 with TRBJ2-7; 7 nucleotides agree with TRBD2. Trimming removed 1 base from V and 3 bases from J; junction bases left unmatched: 3. Germline V gives CDR1 SNHLY, CDR2 FYNNEI. The CDR3 has 14 amino acids.

With respect to this clone: At one end the junction does not follow the germline gene, possibly because of a read error. The rearrangement links TRBV2 to TRBJ2-7; 9 nucleotides align to TRBD1. The germline V gene encodes CDR1 SNHLY and CDR2 FYNNEI. CDR3 length: 13 amino acids. This CDR3 is CASSGGGTGKKIF. The CDR3, as DNA: TGTGCCAGCAGTGGAGGGGGGACAGGGAAAAAGATCTTC.

The rearrangement links TRBV28 to TRBJ2-2; D might be TRBD1 (6 bases). The CDR3 totals 15 residues. The germline V gene has CDR1 MDHEN and CDR2 SYDVKM. Trimming removed 2 bases from V and 1 base from J, with 8 bases in between. The chain's CDR3 is CASSLGGLNTGELFF. CDR3 coding DNA: TGTGCCAGCAGTTTAGGGGGCCTGAACACCGGGGAGCTGTTTTTT. Full variable domain (outside the CDR3, taken from reference TRBV28 and TRBJ2-2): DVKVTQSSRYLVKRTGEKVFLECVQDMDHENMFWYRQDPGLGLRLIYFSYDVKMKEKGDIPEGYSVSREKKERFSLILESASTNQTSMYLCASSLGGLNTGELFFGEGSRLTVL.

This clone was detected only a few times. The chain recombines TRBV5-4 with TRBJ2-3, with D possibly TRBD1 on 6 matching bases. The CDR3 length is 13 residues. Between the trimmed V and J ends, which lost 3 bases and 3 bases, there was a span of 8 bases. Germline V lookup: CDR1 SGHNT, CDR2 YYREEE (reference sequence). The CDR3 DNA sequence: TGTGCCAGCAGCTCTACAGGGACAGATACGCAGTATTTT. It codes for CASSSTGTDTQYF. Together with reference TRBV5-4 and TRBJ2-3, the CDR3 gives the full variable domain: ETGVTQSPTHLIKTRGQQVTLRCSSQSGHNTVSWYQQALGQGPQFIFQYYREEENGRGNFPPRFSGLQFPNYSSELNVNALELDDSALYLCASSSTGTDTQYFGPGTRLTVL.

In its sample, this clone was seen a few times. V is TRBV7-2 and J is TRBJ1-5; D may be TRBD1 (5 bases). The ends were cut back, 5 bases at V and 5 bases at J, with 16 bases in the middle. Germline V gene sequence: CDR1 SGHTA, CDR2 FQGNSA. CDR3 length: 15 amino acids. CDR3 sequence (DNA): TGTGCCAGCAGCCCCTCCGGGGGTGCCTATCAGCCCCAGCATTTT. Translating gives CASSPSGGAYQPQHF.

This chain connects TRBV11-2 to TRBJ2-3; TRBD1 aligns across 8 bases. CDR1 and CDR2 (germline): SGHAT, FQNNGV. The CDR3 consists of 13 residues. J lost 2 bases, V lost 8 bases, and 3 bases had no gene match. The CDR3 region is CASGQGATDTQYF. For the CDR3, the DNA is TGTGCCAGCGGGCAGGGGGCCACAGATACGCAGTATTTT.